The 6 T cell receptor beta chains below come from one sample, sequenced in a study of cytomegalovirus exposure and HLA in healthy donors. PCR employed 60 Vbeta and 13 Jbeta primers. Assay: immunoSEQ multiplex PCR; the TCRdb copy retains only in-frame clones and omits some. The repertoire holds roughly 150,000 clones, roughly 64% seen once, with around 2.9% in the top ten. The sample taken for sequencing was PBMCs. The receptors here all came from a woman younger than 45 in good health and CMV-seropositive.

The rearrangement joins TRBV9 to TRBJ1-1; the D is unclear. Germline V CDR1 and CDR2: SGDLS, YYNGEE. V shed 4 bases and J shed 6 bases, with 22 bases lying between them. The CDR3 length is 16 residues. The CDR3 coding sequence is TGTGCCAGCAGCACACAAAGAGGAGTCGGTGGCTCTGAAGCTTTCTTT. This gives the protein CASSTQRGVGGSEAFF.

CDR3 protein: CASSSGQAGTGELFF. CDR3 coding DNA: TGTGCCAGCAGCTCAGGACAGGCTGGCACCGGGGAGCTGTTTTTT. The chain joins TRBV7-3 to TRBJ2-2, with TRBD1 matching over 7 bases. With 4 bases clipped from V and 4 bases from J, the junction kept 6 bases outside the gene matches. Germline CDR1 SGHTA, CDR2 FQGTGA. This CDR3 spans 15 amino acids.

The rearrangement uses TRBV5-1 and TRBJ1-5; D is undetermined. This CDR3 spans 13 amino acids. Trimming took 5 bases from V and 6 from J, leaving 12 bases between them. CDR1 and CDR2 (germline): SGHRS, YFSETQ. The CDR3, as DNA: TGCGCCAGCAGGAATAGTTCGGGTCAGCCCCAGCATTTT. Protein sequence: CASRNSSGQPQHF.

The chain couples TRBV11-2 to TRBJ1-2; 11 bases map to TRBD1. There are 14 residues in the CDR3. V lost 1 base to trimming and J lost 8 bases; unmatched junction nucleotides: 3. CDR1 and CDR2 from the germline V gene are SGHAT and FQNNGV. In DNA form, the CDR3 reads TGTGCCAGCAGCTTAGTCGGGACAGGGGGAGGCTACACCTTC. Encoded protein: CASSLVGTGGGYTF.

This clone was counted between two and nine times. The chain employs TRBV6-5 and TRBJ1-1, with D possibly TRBD1 on 5 matching bases. This CDR3 has 11 amino acids. Germline values: CDR1 MNHEY, CDR2 SVGAGI. V was clipped by 11 bases and J by 0 bases, with 7 bases between them. CDR3 sequence (DNA): TGTGCCGTCAGGGTGAACACTGAAGCTTTCTTT. The encoded protein is CAVRVNTEAFF.

A few counts support this clone. Germline and junction disagree at one end, which may indicate a read error. The chain uses TRBV6-6 and TRBJ2-1; 8 bases agree with TRBD2. This CDR3 contains 11 residues. Looked up from germline, CDR1 is MNHNY and CDR2 is SVGAGI (reference sequence). In nucleotides, the CDR3 is TGTGCCAGCAGTTACTCAGCGGGGGAGGTCTTC. Its protein product is CASSYSAGEVF.